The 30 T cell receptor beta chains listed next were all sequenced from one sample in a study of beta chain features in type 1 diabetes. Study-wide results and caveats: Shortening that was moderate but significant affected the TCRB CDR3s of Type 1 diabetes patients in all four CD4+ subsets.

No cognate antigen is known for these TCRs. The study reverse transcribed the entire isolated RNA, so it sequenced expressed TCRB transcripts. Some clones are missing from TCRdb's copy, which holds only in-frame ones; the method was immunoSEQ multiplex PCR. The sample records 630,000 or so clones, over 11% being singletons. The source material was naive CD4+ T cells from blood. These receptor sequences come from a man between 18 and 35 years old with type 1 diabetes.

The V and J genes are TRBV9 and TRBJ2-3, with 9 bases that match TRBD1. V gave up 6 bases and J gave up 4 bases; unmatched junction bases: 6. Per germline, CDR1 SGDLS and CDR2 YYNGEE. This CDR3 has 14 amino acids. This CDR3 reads CASTSGQGADTQYF. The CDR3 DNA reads TGTGCCAGCACGTCGGGACAGGGCGCAGATACGCAGTATTTT.

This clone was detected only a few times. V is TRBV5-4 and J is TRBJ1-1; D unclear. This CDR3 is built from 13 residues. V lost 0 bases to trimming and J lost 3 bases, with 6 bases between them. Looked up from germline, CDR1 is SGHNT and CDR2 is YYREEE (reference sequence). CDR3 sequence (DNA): TGTGCCAGCAGCTTGGTGTCTGACACTGAAGCTTTCTTT. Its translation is CASSLVSDTEAFF. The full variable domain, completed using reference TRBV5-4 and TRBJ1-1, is ETGVTQSPTHLIKTRGQQVTLRCSSQSGHNTVSWYQQALGQGPQFIFQYYREEENGRGNFPPRFSGLQFPNYSSELNVNALELDDSALYLCASSLVSDTEAFFGQGTRLTVV.

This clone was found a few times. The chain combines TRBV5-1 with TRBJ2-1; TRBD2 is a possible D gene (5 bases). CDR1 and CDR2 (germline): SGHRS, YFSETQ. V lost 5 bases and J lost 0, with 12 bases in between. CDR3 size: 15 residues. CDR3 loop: CASSRAESSYNEQFF. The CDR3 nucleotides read TGCGCCAGCAGTCGAGCGGAGAGCTCCTACAATGAGCAGTTCTTC.

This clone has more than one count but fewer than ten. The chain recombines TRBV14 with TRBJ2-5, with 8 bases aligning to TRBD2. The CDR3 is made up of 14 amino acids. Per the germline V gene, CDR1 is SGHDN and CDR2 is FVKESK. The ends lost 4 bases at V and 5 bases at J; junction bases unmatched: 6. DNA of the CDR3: TGTGCCAGCAGCCTCAGCGGGGGCGGGGAGACCCAGTACTTC. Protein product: CASSLSGGGETQYF.

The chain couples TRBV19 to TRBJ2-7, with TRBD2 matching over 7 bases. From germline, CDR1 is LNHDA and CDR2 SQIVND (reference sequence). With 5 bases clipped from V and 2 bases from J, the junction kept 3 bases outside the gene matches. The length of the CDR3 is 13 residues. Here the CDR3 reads CASSPSGTYEQYF. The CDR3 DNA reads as TGTGCCAGTAGTCCCAGCGGGACCTACGAGCAGTACTTC.

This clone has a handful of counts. CDR3 in amino acids: CSVSLDVNTEAFF. In DNA, the CDR3 is TGCAGCGTCTCCTTGGACGTAAACACTGAAGCTTTCTTT. V is TRBV29-1 and J is TRBJ1-1; no clear D. V lost 6 bases and J lost 2, with 13 bases in between. The CDR3 sequence is 13 residues long. Germline lookup yields CDR1 SQVTM and CDR2 ANQGSEA.

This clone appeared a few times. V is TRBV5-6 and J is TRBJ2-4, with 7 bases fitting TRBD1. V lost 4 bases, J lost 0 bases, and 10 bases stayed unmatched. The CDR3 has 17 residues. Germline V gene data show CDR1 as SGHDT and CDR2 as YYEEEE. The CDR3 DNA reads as TGTGCCAGCAGCCACATGGGGACAGACTTAGCCAAAAACATTCAGTACTTC. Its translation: CASSHMGTDLAKNIQYF.

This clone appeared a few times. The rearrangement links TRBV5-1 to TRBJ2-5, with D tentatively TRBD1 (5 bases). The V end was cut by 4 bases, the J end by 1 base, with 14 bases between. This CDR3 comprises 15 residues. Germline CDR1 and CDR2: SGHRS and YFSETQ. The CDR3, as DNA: TGCGCCAGCAGCCGGACAAACAAGTTCCAAGAGACCCAGTACTTC. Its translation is CASSRTNKFQETQYF.

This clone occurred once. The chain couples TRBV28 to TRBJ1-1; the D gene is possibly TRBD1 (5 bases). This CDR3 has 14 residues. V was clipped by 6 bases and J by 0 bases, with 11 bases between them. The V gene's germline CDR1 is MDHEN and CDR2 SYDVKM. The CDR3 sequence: CASSPGRMNTEAFF. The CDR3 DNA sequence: TGTGCCAGCAGCCCGGGACGGATGAACACTGAAGCTTTCTTT.

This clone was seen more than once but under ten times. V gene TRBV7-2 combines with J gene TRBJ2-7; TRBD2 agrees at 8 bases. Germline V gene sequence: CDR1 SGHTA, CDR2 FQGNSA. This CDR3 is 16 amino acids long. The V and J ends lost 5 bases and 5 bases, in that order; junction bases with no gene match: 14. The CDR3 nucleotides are TGTGCCAGCAGCCTCGTCACTAGCGGACGACCGAACGAGCAGTACTTC. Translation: CASSLVTSGRPNEQYF.

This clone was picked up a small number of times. This CDR3 reads CASSKEYQETQYF. CDR3 bases: TGTGCCAGCTCTAAGGAGTACCAAGAGACCCAGTACTTC. The chain carries TRBV2 and TRBJ2-5; D ambiguous. The CDR3 is 13 amino acids. V lost 8 bases and J 0 bases, leaving 10 bases between the germline ends. Germline lookup yields CDR1 SNHLY and CDR2 FYNNEI.

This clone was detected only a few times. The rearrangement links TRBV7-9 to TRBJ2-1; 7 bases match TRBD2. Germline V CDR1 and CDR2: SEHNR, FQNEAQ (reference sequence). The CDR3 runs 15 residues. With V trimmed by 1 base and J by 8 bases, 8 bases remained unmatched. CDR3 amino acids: CASSLDRTSTHEQFF. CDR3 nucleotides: TGTGCCAGCAGCTTAGATCGGACTAGTACCCATGAGCAGTTCTTC.

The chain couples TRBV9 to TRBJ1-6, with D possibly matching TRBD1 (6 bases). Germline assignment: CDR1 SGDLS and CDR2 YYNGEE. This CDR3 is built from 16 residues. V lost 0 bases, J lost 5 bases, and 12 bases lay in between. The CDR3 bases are TGTGCCAGCAGCGTAGGAGACAGGATTAATAATTCACCCCTCCACTTT. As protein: CASSVGDRINNSPLHF.

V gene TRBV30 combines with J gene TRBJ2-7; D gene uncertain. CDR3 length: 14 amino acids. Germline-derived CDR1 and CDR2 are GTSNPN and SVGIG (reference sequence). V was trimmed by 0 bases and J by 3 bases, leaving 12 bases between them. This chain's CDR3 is CAWSVMALVYEQYF. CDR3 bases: TGTGCCTGGAGTGTGATGGCCTTGGTCTACGAGCAGTACTTC.

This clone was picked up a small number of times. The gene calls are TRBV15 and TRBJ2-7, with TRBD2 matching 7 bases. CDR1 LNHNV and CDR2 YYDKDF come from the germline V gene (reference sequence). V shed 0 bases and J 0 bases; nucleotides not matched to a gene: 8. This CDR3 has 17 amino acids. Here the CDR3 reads CATSRDIGSGLSYEQYF. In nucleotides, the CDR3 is TGTGCCACCAGCAGAGATATAGGTAGCGGGCTCTCCTACGAGCAGTACTTC.

CDR3 residues: CASIHRGLQETQYF. The CDR3 region has the DNA TGTGCCAGCATACACAGGGGTCTACAAGAGACCCAGTACTTC. V and J are TRBV7-9 and TRBJ2-5; 7 nucleotides agree with TRBD1. This CDR3 is built from 14 residues. The ends lost 7 bases at V and 2 bases at J; junction bases unmatched: 7. Germline lookup yields CDR1 SEHNR and CDR2 FQNEAQ (reference sequence).

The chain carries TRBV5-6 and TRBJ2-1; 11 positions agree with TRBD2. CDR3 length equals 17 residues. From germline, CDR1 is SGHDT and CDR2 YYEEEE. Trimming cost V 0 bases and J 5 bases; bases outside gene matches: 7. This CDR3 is CASSLVITSGGNNEQFF. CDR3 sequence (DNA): TGTGCCAGCAGCTTGGTTATAACTAGCGGGGGTAACAATGAGCAGTTCTTC.

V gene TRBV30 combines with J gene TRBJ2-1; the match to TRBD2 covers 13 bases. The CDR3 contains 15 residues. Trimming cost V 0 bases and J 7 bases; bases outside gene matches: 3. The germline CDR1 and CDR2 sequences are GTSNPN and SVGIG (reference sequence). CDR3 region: CAWSVGTSGTNEQFF. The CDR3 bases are TGTGCCTGGAGTGTAGGGACTAGCGGGACGAATGAGCAGTTCTTC.

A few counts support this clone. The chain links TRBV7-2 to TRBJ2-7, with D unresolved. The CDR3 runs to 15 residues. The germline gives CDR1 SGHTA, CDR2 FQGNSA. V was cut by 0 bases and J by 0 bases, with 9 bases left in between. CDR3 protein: CASSLAASRSYEQYF. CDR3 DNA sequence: TGTGCCAGCAGCTTAGCGGCCTCTCGCTCCTACGAGCAGTACTTC.

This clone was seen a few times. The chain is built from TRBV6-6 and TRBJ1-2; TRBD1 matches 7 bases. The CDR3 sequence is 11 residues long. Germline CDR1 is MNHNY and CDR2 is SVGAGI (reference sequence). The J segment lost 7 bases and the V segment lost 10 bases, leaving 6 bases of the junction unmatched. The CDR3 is CATRTGGGYTF. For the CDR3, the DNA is TGTGCCACCCGGACAGGAGGTGGCTACACCTTC.

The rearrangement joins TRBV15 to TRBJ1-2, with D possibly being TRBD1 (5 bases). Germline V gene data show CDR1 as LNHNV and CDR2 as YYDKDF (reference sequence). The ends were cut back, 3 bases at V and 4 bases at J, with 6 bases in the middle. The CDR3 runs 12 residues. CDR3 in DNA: TGTGCCACCAGCAGGACAGCCTATGGCTACACCTTC. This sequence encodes CATSRTAYGYTF.

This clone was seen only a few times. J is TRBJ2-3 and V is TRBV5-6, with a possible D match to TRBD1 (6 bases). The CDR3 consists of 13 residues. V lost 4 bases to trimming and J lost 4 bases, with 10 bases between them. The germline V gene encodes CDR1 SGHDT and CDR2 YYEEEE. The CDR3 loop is CASSPGQPDTQYF. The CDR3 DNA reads TGTGCCAGCAGCCCCGGACAGCCAGATACGCAGTATTTT.

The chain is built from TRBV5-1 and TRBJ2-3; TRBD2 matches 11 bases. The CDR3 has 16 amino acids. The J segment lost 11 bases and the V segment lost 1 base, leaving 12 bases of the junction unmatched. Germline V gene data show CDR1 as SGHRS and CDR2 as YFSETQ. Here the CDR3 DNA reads TGCGCCAGCAGCTTGACGCCCGGGACTAGCGGCGAGGGGCAGTATTTT. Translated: CASSLTPGTSGEGQYF.

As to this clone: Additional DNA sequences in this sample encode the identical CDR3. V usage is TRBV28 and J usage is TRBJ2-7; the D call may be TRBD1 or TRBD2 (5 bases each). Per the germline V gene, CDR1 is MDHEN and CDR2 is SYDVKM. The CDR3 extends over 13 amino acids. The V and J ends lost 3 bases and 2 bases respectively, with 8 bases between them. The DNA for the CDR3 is TGTGCCAGCAGTTTCCAGGGACCCTACGAGCAGTACTTC. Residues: CASSFQGPYEQYF. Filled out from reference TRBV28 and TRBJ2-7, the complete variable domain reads DVKVTQSSRYLVKRTGEKVFLECVQDMDHENMFWYRQDPGLGLRLIYFSYDVKMKEKGDIPEGYSVSREKKERFSLILESASTNQTSMYLCASSFQGPYEQYFGPGTRLTVT.

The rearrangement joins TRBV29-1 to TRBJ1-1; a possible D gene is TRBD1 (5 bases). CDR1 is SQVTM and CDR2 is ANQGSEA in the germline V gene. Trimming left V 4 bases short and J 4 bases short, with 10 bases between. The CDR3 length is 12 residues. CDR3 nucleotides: TGCAGCGTTGTAAGCGGGACCACTGAAGCTTTCTTT. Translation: CSVVSGTTEAFF.

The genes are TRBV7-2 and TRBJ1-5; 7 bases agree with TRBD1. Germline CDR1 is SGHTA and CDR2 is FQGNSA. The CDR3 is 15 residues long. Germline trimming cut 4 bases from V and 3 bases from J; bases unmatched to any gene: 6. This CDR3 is CASSWETGTNQPQHF. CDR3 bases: TGTGCCAGCAGCTGGGAGACAGGGACCAATCAGCCCCAGCATTTT.

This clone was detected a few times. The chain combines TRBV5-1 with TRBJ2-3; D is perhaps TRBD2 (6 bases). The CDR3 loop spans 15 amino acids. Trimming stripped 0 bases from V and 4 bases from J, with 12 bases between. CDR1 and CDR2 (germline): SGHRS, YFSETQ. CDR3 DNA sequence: TGCGCCAGCAGCTTGGGTGGAGGGACTGCAGATACGCAGTATTTT. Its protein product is CASSLGGGTADTQYF.

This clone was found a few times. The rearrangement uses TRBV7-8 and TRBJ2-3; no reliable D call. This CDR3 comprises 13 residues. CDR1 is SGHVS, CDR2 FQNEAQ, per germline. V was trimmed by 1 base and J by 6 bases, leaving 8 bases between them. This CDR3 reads CASSLEFGDTQYF. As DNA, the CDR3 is TGTGCCAGCAGCTTAGAGTTTGGGGATACGCAGTATTTT.

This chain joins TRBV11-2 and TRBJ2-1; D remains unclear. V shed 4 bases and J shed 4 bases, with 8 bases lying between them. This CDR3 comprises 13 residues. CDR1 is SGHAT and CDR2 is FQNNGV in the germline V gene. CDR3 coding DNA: TGTGCCAGCAGCTCAAACCGTTACAATGAGCAGTTCTTC. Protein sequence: CASSSNRYNEQFF.

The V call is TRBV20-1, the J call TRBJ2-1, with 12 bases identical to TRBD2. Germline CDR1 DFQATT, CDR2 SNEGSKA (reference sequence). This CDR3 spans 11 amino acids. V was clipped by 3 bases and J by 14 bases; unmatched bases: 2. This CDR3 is CSASRTSGKFF. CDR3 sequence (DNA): TGCAGTGCTAGCCGGACTAGCGGGAAGTTCTTC.